Following are 24 T cell receptor beta chains from one sample sequenced in a study of cytomegalovirus exposure and HLA in healthy donors. It was with 60 Vbeta and 13 Jbeta primers that the PCR ran. Sequencing used immunoSEQ multiplex PCR; TCRdb keeps in-frame clones, though not all of them. The data contain more than 95,000 clones, 81% of them seen just once; the ten biggest clones take up around 2%. Material: PBMCs. The receptors originated from a man aged 18 to 29 in good health and CMV-seronegative.

The CDR3 sequence is CASSLLPVQGAGGYTF. The CDR3, as DNA: TGTGCCAGCAGCTTACTACCTGTCCAGGGGGCGGGGGGCTACACCTTC. The chain has TRBV7-2 and TRBJ1-2, with 8 bases aligning to TRBD1. The CDR3 is made up of 16 amino acids. Germline V gene sequence: CDR1 SGHTA, CDR2 FQGNSA. Trimming removed 2 bases from V and 8 bases from J; junction bases left unmatched: 13.

The genes are TRBV5-1 and TRBJ1-2; D unresolved. V was cut by 2 bases and J by 5 bases, with 13 bases left in between. The germline gives CDR1 SGHRS, CDR2 YFSETQ. CDR3 size: 14 residues. CDR3 DNA: TGCGCCAGCAGCTTCGAGAATAAGAGATATGGCTACACCTTC. This encodes CASSFENKRYGYTF.

CDR3 sequence (DNA): TGTGCCAGCAGCTCACCGGGGGGTGAAGCTTTCTTT. Amino acid sequence: CASSSPGGEAFF. The rearrangement links TRBV6-5 to TRBJ1-1; D is possibly TRBD1 (5 bases). Trimming pared 6 bases from V and 7 bases from J, leaving 12 bases between. The CDR3 runs to 12 residues. CDR1 is MNHEY and CDR2 is SVGAGI in the germline V gene.

The chain couples TRBV6-5 to TRBJ1-6; no clear D gene. Trimming pared 5 bases from V and 3 bases from J, leaving 11 bases between. Germline CDR1 and CDR2: MNHEY and SVGAGI. CDR3 length equals 15 residues. The CDR3 DNA reads as TGTGCCAGCAGTGGTACAACGGGCTATAATTCACCCCTCCACTTT. It codes for CASSGTTGYNSPLHF.

The chain is built from TRBV27 and TRBJ2-7, with D tentatively TRBD1 (5 bases). The germline V gene encodes CDR1 MNHEY and CDR2 SMNVEV (reference sequence). V lost 7 bases and J lost 5, with 9 bases in between. The CDR3 totals 11 residues. CDR3 region: CASTQGNEQYF. The DNA for the CDR3 is TGTGCCAGCACCCAGGGTAACGAGCAGTACTTC.

With respect to this clone: The sample carries other DNA sequences with the same CDR3. The chain joins TRBV11-3 to TRBJ2-3; D is perhaps TRBD1 (6 bases). The V end was cut by 5 bases, the J end by 2 bases, with 14 bases between. The germline CDR1 and CDR2 sequences are SGHNT and YENEEA. This CDR3 has 15 amino acids. The CDR3 region has the DNA TGTGCCAGCAGCCCTGGTGGGGGCCCCACAGATACGCAGTATTTT. It specifies CASSPGGGPTDTQYF.

The chain combines TRBV6-1 with TRBJ1-1; 12 bases match TRBD1. Germline trimming cut 11 bases from V and 2 bases from J; bases unmatched to any gene: 9. Germline V gives CDR1 MNHNS, CDR2 SASEGT. The CDR3 has 15 amino acids. The CDR3 spells CAVGDRGQGNTEAFF. The CDR3 bases are TGTGCCGTCGGGGACAGGGGGCAAGGAAACACTGAAGCTTTCTTT.

This chain uses TRBV10-3 with TRBJ1-2; D remains unclear. The germline V and J ends were trimmed by 4 bases and 8 bases, with 14 bases remaining between them. In germline, CDR1 is ENHRY, CDR2 SYGVKD. CDR3 length: 13 residues. As DNA, the CDR3 is TGTGCCATCAGTGTAGGAGGGTTTGGGGGCTACACCTTC. Translated, it gives CAISVGGFGGYTF.

In this sample, this clone turned up a few times. Written as DNA, the CDR3 is TGTGCCAGCAGTTACGGGACAGGGGGCCTCGAGCAGTACTTC. Residues: CASSYGTGGLEQYF. The chain combines TRBV6-5 with TRBJ2-7, with 12 nucleotides matching TRBD1. The V gene end was trimmed by 2 bases and the J gene end by 6 bases; junction bases not matched to a gene: 2. Per germline, CDR1 MNHEY and CDR2 SVGAGI. The CDR3 is 14 residues long.

V usage is TRBV12-5 and J usage is TRBJ1-1, with D unresolved. CDR1 LGHNT and CDR2 FRNRAP come from the germline V gene. V was cut by 0 bases and J by 7 bases, with 9 bases left in between. The CDR3 length is 13 residues. CDR3 DNA sequence: TGTGCTAGTGGTTTGGTGAACCAGTTTGAAGCTTTCTTT. Translation: CASGLVNQFEAFF.

The chain couples TRBV7-2 to TRBJ1-6, with unresolved D. The CDR3 length is 15 residues. Germline V lookup: CDR1 SGHTA, CDR2 FQGNSA. Trimming removed 0 bases from V and 6 bases from J, with 9 bases in between. The CDR3 DNA reads as TGTGCCAGCAGCTTAGCTGCGGAAGGTAATTCACCCCTCCACTTT. Amino acids: CASSLAAEGNSPLHF.

This clone was found a few times. The genes are TRBV6-4 and TRBJ1-5; 7 bases align to TRBD1. CDR1 and CDR2 from the germline V gene are MRHNA and SNTAGT. After removal of 0 bases from V and 2 bases from J, the junction contained 4 bases not matched to a gene. The CDR3 loop spans 16 amino acids. CDR3 residues: CASSDSKGAGNQPQHF. DNA of the CDR3: TGTGCCAGCAGTGACTCGAAGGGGGCGGGCAATCAGCCCCAGCATTTT.

The rearrangement links TRBV21-1 to TRBJ2-5; TRBD2 is the table's D call, not checked against the DNA. TRBV21-1 is a listed pseudogene. The CDR3 length is 14 residues. The CDR3 coding sequence is TGTGCCAGCAGCAAGGCGCGGGGGGAAGAGACCCAGTACTTC. Its protein is CASSKARGEETQYF.

The chain links TRBV11-3 to TRBJ2-3, with 11 bases identical to TRBD2. Trimming took 4 bases from V and 6 from J; bases not matched to a gene: 15. Germline values: CDR1 SGHNT, CDR2 YENEEA. This CDR3 spans 18 amino acids. This CDR3 reads CASSSNPLAGGPPDTQYF. Written as DNA, the CDR3 is TGTGCCAGCAGCTCGAACCCGCTAGCGGGGGGCCCCCCGGATACGCAGTATTTT.

The chain carries TRBV19 and TRBJ1-5; possible D gene TRBD1, 5 bases. V was pared by 5 bases and J by 8 bases, with 22 bases between. The CDR3 totals 16 residues. Germline V gives CDR1 LNHDA, CDR2 SQIVND (reference sequence). In nucleotides, the CDR3 is TGTGCCAGTAGTTCAGCGGGAAGGGGAGGTTTGGAGCCCCAGCATTTT. Translated, it gives CASSSAGRGGLEPQHF.

The V gene is TRBV7-2, the J gene TRBJ1-5; unclear D gene. The V gene lost 0 bases and the J gene lost 5 bases, with 5 bases spanning the gap. CDR1 and CDR2 from the germline V gene are SGHTA and FQGNSA. CDR3 length: 13 residues. The CDR3 reads CASSLARDQPQHF. The CDR3 region has the DNA TGTGCCAGCAGCTTAGCGCGGGATCAGCCCCAGCATTTT.

The V call is TRBV2, the J call TRBJ1-1; 7 bases align to TRBD1. J gave up 4 bases and V 6 bases, and 23 bases lay outside the gene matches. Germline V gene sequence: CDR1 SNHLY, CDR2 FYNNEI. There are 19 residues in the CDR3. The CDR3 DNA is TGTGCCAGCAGAGGGGACAGAGGGCTCGCCGAGCGGCCCGGCACTGAAGCTTTCTTT. Its protein is CASRGDRGLAERPGTEAFF. The entire variable domain, with the rest obtained from reference TRBV2 and TRBJ1-1, is as follows: EPEVTQTPSHQVTQMGQEVILRCVPISNHLYFYWYRQILGQKVEFLVSFYNNEISEKSEIFDDQFSVERPDGSNFTLKIRSTKLEDSAMYFCASRGDRGLAERPGTEAFFGQGTRLTVV.

The V call is TRBV12-5, the J call TRBJ2-7; 16 bases align to TRBD2. The CDR3 has 18 amino acids. Germline CDR1 LGHNT, CDR2 FRNRAP. V shed 6 bases, J shed 2 bases, and the junction held 10 bases outside the gene matches. CDR3 sequence: CASGRSGTSGGATYEQYF. The CDR3 bases are TGTGCTAGTGGCCGTTCTGGGACTAGCGGGGGGGCAACCTACGAGCAGTACTTC.

The genes are TRBV7-9 and TRBJ1-1; tentatively, D is TRBD1 (5 bases). Germline V gives CDR1 SEHNR, CDR2 FQNEAQ (reference sequence). The length of the CDR3 is 14 residues. With 4 bases removed from V and 2 bases from J, the gap between germline ends came to 11 bases. CDR3 region: CASSSHRKNTEAFF. The CDR3 DNA sequence: TGTGCCAGCAGCTCACACAGGAAAAACACTGAAGCTTTCTTT.

This rearrangement joins TRBV6-1 to TRBJ2-1; D perhaps matches TRBD1 (6 bases). V was trimmed by 1 base and J by 3 bases, leaving 19 bases between them. The germline gives CDR1 MNHNS, CDR2 SASEGT. This CDR3 contains 18 residues. Written as DNA, the CDR3 is TGTGCCAGCAGTGAAGGTACGATGCGTCCGGGACACTACAATGAGCAGTTCTTC. It codes for CASSEGTMRPGHYNEQFF.

The chain couples TRBV5-4 to TRBJ1-4; D unresolved. In germline, CDR1 is SGHNT, CDR2 YYREEE (reference sequence). The ends were cut back, 4 bases at V and 6 bases at J, with 13 bases in the middle. This CDR3 is built from 14 residues. As DNA, the CDR3 is TGTGCCAGCAGCCCAAGAGGGCGAGATGAAAAACTGTTTTTT. It encodes CASSPRGRDEKLFF.

The chain employs TRBV11-3 and TRBJ2-1; D unresolved. Germline CDR1 is SGHNT and CDR2 is YENEEA. CDR3 size: 15 residues. Trimming took off 0 bases at V and 0 bases at J, with 6 bases between the two ends. The CDR3 DNA follows: TGTGCCAGCAGCTTAGACTGGCCCTCCTACAATGAGCAGTTCTTC. Protein: CASSLDWPSYNEQFF.

CDR3 bases: TGTGCCGACAGCCAGGGGCCCTATGGCTACACCTTC. Its translation is CADSQGPYGYTF. J is TRBJ1-2 and V is TRBV7-2, with D perhaps matching TRBD1 (6 bases). V lost 11 bases, J lost 4 bases, and 14 bases lay in between. CDR1 and CDR2 (germline): SGHTA, FQGNSA. The CDR3 loop spans 12 amino acids.

This chain links TRBV6-5 with TRBJ1-3, with D perhaps matching TRBD1 (6 bases). V was shortened by 0 bases and J by 0 bases, with 9 bases between the two germline ends. The germline gives CDR1 MNHEY, CDR2 SVGAGI. The CDR3 runs to 16 residues. In nucleotides, the CDR3 is TGTGCCAGCAGTTACTCCATGACAGGCTCTGGAAACACCATATATTTT. Translated, it gives CASSYSMTGSGNTIYF.